The clone carrying this T cell receptor (beta chain) came up once. These data come from a study of shared clonotypes between healthy human individuals. CDR1 is SEHNR and CDR2 is FQNEAQ in the germline V gene (reference sequence). This CDR3 comprises 14 residues. Trimming took off 2 bases at V and 3 bases at J, with 10 bases between the two ends. Assay used: immunoSEQ multiplex PCR; TCRdb lists only in-frame clones, some missing. The sample includes around 2,100,000 clones, approximately 94% of them seen just once. The naive CD8 fraction comprised CD45RO-negative cells positively selected for CCR7 and excluded terminally differentiated effector memory CD45RA+ cells.

This rearrangement joins TRBV7-9 to TRBJ1-2, with D perhaps TRBD1 (5 bases). The sequencing sample was made of naive CD8+ T cells sorted from blood. The clonotype originates from a man in his late teens or twenties in good health. This CDR3 is CASSLLPGDYGYTF. Here the CDR3 DNA reads TGTGCCAGCAGCTTACTTCCGGGGGACTATGGCTACACCTTC.